Sequencing of this TCR beta chain was carried out in a study of blood T cell repertoires in COVID-19. Study-wide context: Samples representing acute and convalescent COVID-19 were sourced from the United States, Italy and Spain.

Original processing methods: Nucleated cell counts were estimated from reference gene primer amplification. Libraries were prepared by immunoSEQ multiplex PCR; TCRdb keeps only in-frame clonotypes and omits some of them. The D gene and trimming were derived from the DNA, and the V and J assignments and clone size from that table. The data show 80,000 to 100,000 clones, 81% seen once. This sequence was found in a man between 60 and 75 years old with acute or convalescent COVID-19. What was sequenced was peripheral blood.

The CDR3 DNA reads as TGTGCCACCAGCAGAGATCTCTGGGGCGGTCCTAACACCATATATTTT. This translates into CATSRDLWGGPNTIYF. The chain combines TRBV15 with TRBJ1-3; D is possibly TRBD1 (5 bases). Germline values: CDR1 LNHNV, CDR2 YYDKDF (reference sequence). The CDR3 sequence is 16 residues long. V gave up 0 bases and J gave up 7 bases, with 16 bases separating them. Variable domain in full (rest from reference TRBV15 and TRBJ1-3): DAMVIQNPRYQVTQFGKPVTLSCSQTLNHNVMYWYQQKSSQAPKLLFHYYDKDFNNEADTPDNFQSRRPNTSFCFLDIRSPGLGDTAMYLCATSRDLWGGPNTIYFGEGSWLTVV.